A selection of T cell receptor beta chains follows, all from one sample in a study of shared clonotypes between healthy human individuals. Method: immunoSEQ multiplex PCR; TCRdb's copy keeps in-frame clones and lacks some. Of more than 2,000,000 clones in the sample, 85% to 95% are singletons; the top ten hold 0.3% to 0.4%. The source material was naive CD4+ T cells from PBMCs. These receptors came from a young man in good health. Some clones in this sample may be carry-over from other donors' samples. Both conserved end residues are part of each CDR3. The order of the fields is J gene, D gene, clone size, V gene, CDR3 protein, CDR3 DNA. The D gene is left open where the match is weak. For some rows the clone size is stated as once, few or many, or as a class when expanded; others skip it.

>TRBJ1-5|.|.|TRBV28
CASSLQAYSNQPQHF
TGTGCCAGCAGTTTGCAGGCTTATAGCAATCAGCCCCAGCATTTT
>TRBJ2-3|.|.|TRBV7-8
CASSFLVGGRGTDTQYF
TGTGCCAGCAGCTTTCTTGTCGGGGGCCGGGGCACAGATACGCAGTATTTT
>TRBJ2-1|.|.|TRBV20-1
CSAPRGSEQFF
TGCAGTGCCCCCCGCGGAAGTGAGCAGTTCTTC
>TRBJ2-3|.|.|TRBV14
CASSPIGPPAQVTQYF
TGTGCCAGCAGCCCAATCGGGCCCCCAGCACAGGTTACGCAGTATTTT
>TRBJ1-4|.|.|TRBV30
CAWSHYVNEKLFF
TGTGCCTGGAGTCATTATGTTAATGAAAAACTGTTTTTT
>TRBJ2-1|.|once|TRBV4-3
CASSSSVTKEYNEQFF
TGCGCCAGCAGCTCAAGCGTTACCAAGGAGTACAATGAGCAGTTCTTC
>TRBJ1-4|.|.|TRBV4-1
CASSPILAAGRSWEKLFF
TGCGCCAGCAGCCCGATTTTAGCCGCCGGTCGTTCGTGGGAAAAACTGTTTTTT
>TRBJ2-1|.|.|TRBV18
CASSPMNAVGSYNEQFF
TGTGCCAGCTCACCTATGAATGCCGTTGGGTCCTACAATGAGCAGTTCTTC
>TRBJ1-3|.|.|TRBV28
CASSLKVALGRSGNTIYF
TGTGCCAGCAGTTTAAAAGTGGCATTGGGGCGCTCTGGAAACACCATATATTTT
>TRBJ1-3|.|once|TRBV5-1
CASSIGDQPRDTIYF
TGCGCCAGCAGCATCGGCGACCAACCCCGGGACACCATATATTTT
>TRBJ2-7|.|.|TRBV4-2
CASSQLVQGFNDEQYF
TGTGCCAGCAGCCAGTTGGTACAGGGTTTTAACGACGAGCAGTACTTC
>TRBJ1-3|.|.|TRBV5-4
CASSFGVSSGNTIYF
TGTGCCAGCAGCTTTGGCGTGTCCTCTGGAAACACCATATATTTT
>TRBJ2-7|.|few|TRBV25-1
CASSDTGSYEQYF
TGTGCCAGCAGTGACACAGGTTCCTACGAGCAGTACTTC
>TRBJ2-1|TRBD2|.|TRBV5-1
CASRLAAGNYNEQFF
TGCGCCAGCCGACTAGCGGCCGGGAATTACAATGAGCAGTTCTTC
>TRBJ2-7|TRBD2|.|TRBV5-1
CASSLDRGGNEQYF
TGCGCCAGCAGCTTAGATAGGGGAGGGAACGAGCAGTACTTC
>TRBJ2-2|TRBD1|once|TRBV5-1
CASSFGTGLGELFF
TGCGCCAGCAGCTTCGGGACAGGTCTTGGGGAGCTGTTTTTT
>TRBJ2-1|.|.|TRBV4-2
CASSQYREFSYNEQFF
TGTGCCAGCAGCCAATACAGGGAATTCTCCTACAATGAGCAGTTCTTC
>TRBJ1-5|.|.|TRBV7-8
CASSYLVGSNQPQHF
TGTGCCAGCAGCTATTTGGTAGGGAGCAATCAGCCCCAGCATTTT
>TRBJ2-1|.|.|TRBV9
CASSVGSSYEQFF
TGTGCCAGCAGCGTGGGGTCTTCGTATGAGCAGTTCTTC
>TRBJ2-1|TRBD2|.|TRBV11-2
CASRLAGGFVEQFF
TGTGCCAGCAGGTTAGCGGGAGGATTCGTTGAGCAGTTCTTC
>TRBJ2-7|.|.|TRBV16
CASSQSSQGPLMGF
TGTGCCAGCAGCCAATCATCCCAGGGGCCCCTAATGGGGTTC
>TRBJ2-5|.|.|TRBV5-1
CASSLGDTAVGETQYF
TGCGCCAGCAGCTTGGGGGACACAGCGGTCGGGGAGACCCAGTACTTC
>TRBJ2-1|.|.|TRBV29-1
CSVDDQISKKFF
TGCAGCGTTGATGACCAGATTTCTAAGAAGTTCTTC
>TRBJ2-3|.|.|TRBV6-5
CASSTTRLDSDTQYF
TGTGCCAGCAGTACCACCCGGCTAGACTCAGATACGCAGTATTTT
>TRBJ1-1|.|.|TRBV7-9
CASISPGPPNTEAFF
TGTGCCAGCATTTCTCCGGGACCGCCGAACACTGAAGCTTTCTTT
>TRBJ1-1|.|once|TRBV28
CASSSPPGPRVAFF
TGTGCCAGCAGTTCGCCTCCGGGGCCTCGAGTCGCTTTCTTT
>TRBJ2-1|.|.|TRBV25-1
CASSATLGSYNEQFF
TGTGCCAGCAGTGCGACACTAGGCTCCTACAATGAGCAGTTCTTC
>TRBJ1-5|.|few|TRBV7-2
CASSLNGPGQPQHF
TGTGCCAGCAGCTTAAACGGTCCAGGGCAGCCCCAGCATTTT
>TRBJ2-2|TRBD2|.|TRBV28
CASSPLAGRNTGELFF
TGTGCCAGCAGTCCTCTAGCGGGAAGGAACACCGGGGAGCTGTTTTTT
>TRBJ1-2|.|once|TRBV5-4
CASSLAGGGGYTF
TGTGCCAGCAGCTTGGCGGGGGGCGGTGGCTACACCTTC
>TRBJ2-7|.|.|TRBV6-5
CASRQQGIPYEQYF
TGTGCCAGCAGACAACAGGGTATTCCCTACGAGCAGTACTTC
>TRBJ1-5|TRBD1|.|TRBV10-2
CASSHRQGLSLEPQHF
TGCGCCAGCAGCCACAGACAGGGGTTAAGCTTGGAGCCCCAGCATTTT
>TRBJ2-7|.|.|TRBV6-1
CASSEQGDSYEQYF
TGTGCCAGCAGTGAACAGGGAGACTCCTACGAGCAGTACTTC
>TRBJ2-5|.|.|TRBV29-1
CSVWRETQYF
TGCAGCGTTTGGAGAGAGACCCAGTACTTC
>TRBJ2-1|.|.|TRBV9
CASSPSSLQALEQFF
TGTGCCAGCAGCCCCAGTTCCCTACAGGCTCTTGAGCAGTTCTTC
>TRBJ2-3|.|.|TRBV5-4
CASSYGSLTDTQYF
TGTGCCAGCAGCTATGGATCTCTCACAGATACGCAGTATTTT
>TRBJ2-5|.|once|TRBV7-2
CASSLALQETQYF
TGTGCCAGCAGCTTAGCCCTCCAAGAGACCCAGTACTTC
>TRBJ2-5|.|.|TRBV29-1
CSGGTRGFETQYF
TGCAGCGGGGGGACGAGAGGCTTCGAGACCCAGTACTTC
>TRBJ2-2|TRBD1|.|TRBV18
CASSPSGQGLPNTGELFF
TGTGCCAGCTCACCGTCCGGACAGGGACTCCCGAACACCGGGGAGCTGTTTTTT
>TRBJ2-3|.|.|TRBV7-8
CASSFRPGLRGYADTQYF
TGTGCCAGCAGCTTTCGTCCGGGCCTAAGAGGTTATGCAGATACGCAGTATTTT
>TRBJ1-5|TRBD1|.|TRBV5-1
CASSYGQGTQPQHF
TGCGCCAGCAGCTACGGACAGGGAACCCAGCCCCAGCATTTT
>TRBJ2-5|.|.|TRBV11-2
CASSARTLGETQYF
TGTGCCAGCAGCGCCCGGACTTTAGGAGAGACCCAGTACTTC
>TRBJ2-2|TRBD1|.|TRBV28
CASSITGQGRTGELFF
TGTGCCAGCAGTATCACGGGACAGGGGAGAACCGGGGAGCTGTTTTTT
>TRBJ2-7|TRBD2|.|TRBV7-8
CASTPRAGLAGSEQYF
TGTGCCAGCACCCCCCGGGCTGGCCTAGCGGGTTCCGAGCAGTACTTC
>TRBJ2-1|TRBD2|.|TRBV5-1
CASSPPQRGGNEQFF
TGCGCCAGCAGCCCCCCCCAGCGGGGCGGAAATGAGCAGTTCTTC
>TRBJ2-3|TRBD2|.|TRBV18
CASSPGLADTDTQYF
TGTGCCAGCTCACCCGGACTAGCGGACACAGATACGCAGTATTTT
>TRBJ1-6|.|.|TRBV7-2
CASSHVLAPLHF
TGTGCCAGCAGCCACGTCTTGGCACCCCTCCACTTT
>TRBJ2-3|TRBD1|.|TRBV5-6
CASRTRGTGGTDTQYF
TGTGCCAGCAGGACAAGGGGGACAGGGGGTACAGATACGCAGTATTTT
>TRBJ2-5|.|.|TRBV5-1
CASSLGGDETQYF
TGCGCCAGCAGCTTGGGGGGGGACGAGACCCAGTACTTC
>TRBJ2-2|.|.|TRBV5-1
CASSFTGYVAGELFF
TGCGCCAGCAGCTTTACAGGTTATGTTGCCGGGGAGCTGTTTTTT
>TRBJ2-2|.|.|TRBV30
CAWTSASSGSNTGELFF
TGTGCCTGGACCTCAGCTTCGAGCGGGTCGAACACCGGGGAGCTGTTTTTT
>TRBJ1-2|.|.|TRBV7-3
CASSSGPPLGYTF
TGTGCCAGCAGCTCAGGGCCCCCACTTGGCTACACCTTC
>TRBJ2-7|TRBD1|.|TRBV19
CASSSWTGSYEQYF
TGTGCCAGTAGTTCATGGACAGGAAGCTACGAGCAGTACTTC
>TRBJ2-7|.|.|TRBV10-1
CASLGSWGRYEQYF
TGCGCCAGCCTGGGTAGCTGGGGGAGGTACGAGCAGTACTTC
>TRBJ2-1|TRBD1|.|TRBV19
CASRPGQGRGNNEQFF
TGTGCCAGTCGTCCCGGACAGGGCAGGGGGAATAATGAGCAGTTCTTC